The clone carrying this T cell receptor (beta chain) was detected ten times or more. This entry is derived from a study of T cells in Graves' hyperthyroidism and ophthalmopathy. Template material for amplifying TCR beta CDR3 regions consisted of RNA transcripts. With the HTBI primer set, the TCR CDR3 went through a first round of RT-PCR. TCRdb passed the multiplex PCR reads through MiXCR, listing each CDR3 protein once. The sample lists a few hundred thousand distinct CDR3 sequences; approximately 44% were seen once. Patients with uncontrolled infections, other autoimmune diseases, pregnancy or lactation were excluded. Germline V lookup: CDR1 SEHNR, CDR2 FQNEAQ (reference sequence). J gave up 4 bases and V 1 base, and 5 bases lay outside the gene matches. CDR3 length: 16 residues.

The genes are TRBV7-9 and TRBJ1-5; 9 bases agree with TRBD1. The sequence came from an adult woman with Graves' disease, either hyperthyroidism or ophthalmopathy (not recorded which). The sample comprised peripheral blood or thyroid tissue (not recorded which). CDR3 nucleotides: TGTGCCAGCAGCTTAGAGTCCGGACAGGGGAATCAGCCCCAGCATTTT. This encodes CASSLESGQGNQPQHF.